The next 27 T cell receptor beta chains were all read from a single sample in a study of Ad26.COV2.S vaccination and SARS-CoV-2 variants. As for treatment: about 20 received Ad26.COV2.S at low or high dose, single or two shots; 5 received placebo; per-sample allocation not given. Sampling took place 63 days after the first vaccine or placebo injection. Assay used: immunoSEQ multiplex PCR; TCRdb lists only in-frame clones, some missing. The sample has hundreds of thousands of clones; around 87% are singletons. Sequencing used peripheral blood, obtained in a trial of Ad26.COV2.S vaccine versus placebo. The receptors here all came from a person aged 18 to 65 who received the Ad26.COV2.S COVID-19 vaccine or a placebo.

The chain employs TRBV29-1 and TRBJ2-3, with D perhaps TRBD1 (6 bases). CDR1 and CDR2 (germline): SQVTM, ANQGSEA. V lost 0 bases and J 6 bases, leaving 10 bases between the germline ends. The CDR3 sequence is 13 residues long. The CDR3 nucleotides are TGCAGCGTTGAAGATCAGGGGACGGATACGCAGTATTTT. Amino acid sequence: CSVEDQGTDTQYF.

This clone was counted once. CDR3 DNA: TGTGCCAGCTCACCACCAGCCGGTGAGCAGTACTTC. It codes for CASSPPAGEQYF. This chain uses TRBV18 with TRBJ2-7; D is unresolved. Trimming stripped 0 bases from V and 7 bases from J, with 7 bases between. This CDR3 contains 12 residues. Per germline, CDR1 KGHSH and CDR2 LQKENI.

The chain carries TRBV18 and TRBJ1-2, with 8 bases fitting TRBD1. CDR3 size: 17 residues. Looked up from germline, CDR1 is KGHSH and CDR2 is LQKENI. V lost 0 bases, J lost 0 bases, and 6 bases stayed unmatched. CDR3 in amino acids: CASSPPDRTGPNYGYTF. CDR3 sequence (DNA): TGTGCCAGCTCACCACCCGACAGGACAGGGCCTAACTATGGCTACACCTTC. The full variable domain, in which reference TRBV18 and TRBJ1-2 provide the parts outside the CDR3, is NAGVMQNPRHLVRRRGQEARLRCSPMKGHSHVYWYRQLPEEGLKFMVYLQKENIIDESGMPKERFSAEFPKEGPSILRIQQVVRGDSAAYFCASSPPDRTGPNYGYTFGSGTRLTVV.

The CDR3 protein is CASSPESRENSYEQYF. The CDR3 DNA sequence: TGTGCCAGCAGCCCTGAGTCGAGGGAAAACTCCTACGAGCAGTACTTC. This sequence joins TRBV5-4 and TRBJ2-7; weak D call: TRBD2 (5 bases). V lost 4 bases and J lost 0, with 17 bases in between. Germline V gives CDR1 SGHNT, CDR2 YYREEE (reference sequence). The CDR3 is 16 amino acids.

The V gene is TRBV30, the J gene TRBJ1-1; D remains ambiguous. The V end lost 2 bases, the J end lost 1 base, and 5 bases lay between the germline ends. Germline CDR1 is GTSNPN and CDR2 is SVGIG (reference sequence). This CDR3 comprises 12 residues. In DNA form, the CDR3 reads TGTGCCTGGAGTCAGCCGAACACTGAAGCTTTCTTT. As protein: CAWSQPNTEAFF.

The chain employs TRBV5-1 and TRBJ2-2; possibly TRBD2 for D (5 bases). The CDR3 is made up of 16 amino acids. V was trimmed by 0 bases and J by 4 bases, leaving 13 bases between them. The germline V gene encodes CDR1 SGHRS and CDR2 YFSETQ. Written as DNA, the CDR3 is TGCGCCAGCAGCTTGGCTGGTAGCGCCGTCACCGGGGAGCTGTTTTTT. Amino acids: CASSLAGSAVTGELFF.

V gene TRBV29-1 combines with J gene TRBJ1-2, with D maybe TRBD1 (6 bases). Per germline, CDR1 SQVTM and CDR2 ANQGSEA. V lost 4 bases and J 1 base, leaving 10 bases between the germline ends. The CDR3 is made up of 13 amino acids. CDR3: CSVGQGFNYGYTF. The CDR3, as DNA: TGCAGCGTTGGTCAGGGGTTTAACTATGGCTACACCTTC. Looking up the rest from reference TRBV29-1 and TRBJ1-2 gives the full variable domain: SAVISQKPSRDICQRGTSLTIQCQVDSQVTMMFWYRQQPGQSLTLIATANQGSEATYESGFVIDKFPISRPNLTFSTLTVSNMSPEDSSIYLCSVGQGFNYGYTFGSGTRLTVV.

The J gene is TRBJ2-5, the V gene TRBV28, with D perhaps matching TRBD2 (6 bases). The germline V gene encodes CDR1 MDHEN and CDR2 SYDVKM. Trimming took off 2 bases at V and 1 base at J, with 11 bases between the two ends. This CDR3 has 15 amino acids. The CDR3 DNA sequence: TGTGCCAGCAGTTTAGGAGGGCAGCTCCAAGAGACCCAGTACTTC. Encoded protein: CASSLGGQLQETQYF.

The chain has TRBV2 and TRBJ1-1, with a possible D match to TRBD1 (5 bases). The germline CDR1 and CDR2 sequences are SNHLY and FYNNEI. Trimming removed 4 bases from V and 3 bases from J, with 21 bases in between. This CDR3 has 17 amino acids. The CDR3 DNA sequence: TGTGCCAGCAGTGTCCGAGGGGAATGGGGGGGAGACACTGAAGCTTTCTTT. As protein: CASSVRGEWGGDTEAFF.

The chain combines TRBV2 with TRBJ2-7; TRBD2 agrees at 12 bases. CDR1 and CDR2 (germline): SNHLY, FYNNEI. CDR3 length: 17 amino acids. V was pared by 2 bases and J by 3 bases, with 8 bases of the junction left unmatched. Written as DNA, the CDR3 is TGTGCCAGCAGTGAAAGGACTAGCGGGGAACTCCTCTACGAGCAGTACTTC. Protein sequence: CASSERTSGELLYEQYF.

The CDR3 sequence is CASSLTGFGELFF. For the CDR3, the DNA is TGTGCCAGCAGCTTAACGGGGTTCGGGGAGCTGTTTTTT. The chain combines TRBV7-3 with TRBJ2-2; D unclear. CDR1 is SGHTA, CDR2 FQGTGA, per germline. The CDR3 contains 13 residues. V was cut by 0 bases and J by 7 bases, with 6 bases left in between.

The rearrangement joins TRBV20-1 to TRBJ2-7, with a weak D call TRBD1 (5 bases). Germline V gene lookup returns CDR1 DFQATT and CDR2 SNEGSKA (reference sequence). The CDR3 extends over 15 amino acids. V was shortened by 3 bases and J by 3 bases, with 18 bases between the two germline ends. CDR3 residues: CSASAPGSTLYEQYF. CDR3 bases: TGCAGTGCTAGTGCGCCAGGGTCGACTCTCTACGAGCAGTACTTC.

V gene TRBV4-2 combines with J gene TRBJ2-1; tentatively, D is TRBD1 (6 bases). Germline CDR1 reads LGHNA; CDR2 reads YNFKEQ. The CDR3 has 15 residues. Trimming took 4 bases from V and 4 from J, leaving 14 bases between them. The CDR3 bases are TGTGCCAGCAGCCGGACAGAAGACTCGTACAATGAGCAGTTCTTC. Its translation is CASSRTEDSYNEQFF.

This chain links TRBV21-1 with TRBJ2-6. TRBV21-1 is an annotated pseudogene. The CDR3 sequence is 19 residues long. The CDR3 region is CASSVPGTRCIPGANVLTF. The CDR3 region has the DNA TGTGCCAGCAGCGTACCCGGGACCCGGTGTATACCCGGGGCCAACGTCCTGACTTTC.

CDR3 DNA sequence: TGTGCTAGTGGTTTGGTCGGGAGCAGGGCAGTGTACTTC. It codes for CASGLVGSRAVYF. The chain links TRBV12-5 to TRBJ2-7, with D possibly being TRBD2 (6 bases). Trimming removed 0 bases at V and 12 bases at J, with 15 bases between. CDR3 size: 13 residues. CDR1 and CDR2 (germline): LGHNT, FRNRAP.

The CDR3 DNA follows: TGTGCCAGCAGCGCACCCGGGACCGGAAACACCATATATTTT. It translates to CASSAPGTGNTIYF. J is TRBJ1-3 and V is TRBV2; the D gene is possibly TRBD1 (5 bases). Trimming pared 6 bases from V and 4 bases from J, leaving 13 bases between. The CDR3 runs to 14 residues. CDR1 and CDR2 from the germline V gene are SNHLY and FYNNEI.

The chain combines TRBV5-3 with TRBJ1-5; tentative D call: TRBD1 (5 bases). TRBV5-3 counts as an open reading frame of uncertain function. V lost 4 bases, J lost 2 bases, and 16 bases lay in between. This CDR3 contains 16 residues. CDR3: CARSRRRVRGNQPQHF. CDR3 DNA sequence: TGTGCCAGAAGCCGGCGACGGGTCAGGGGCAATCAGCCCCAGCATTTT.

The chain joins TRBV4-2 to TRBJ1-5; no clear D. V was clipped by 4 bases and J by 0 bases, with 16 bases between them. The length of the CDR3 is 17 residues. The germline CDR1 and CDR2 sequences are LGHNA and YNFKEQ. DNA of the CDR3: TGTGCCAGCAGCCCCGAAGCTCGAAGGTATAGCAATCAGCCCCAGCATTTT. Translation: CASSPEARRYSNQPQHF.

The chain is built from TRBV5-1 and TRBJ2-2; D possibly matches TRBD1 or TRBD2 (5 bases each). Germline CDR1 reads SGHRS; CDR2 reads YFSETQ. The CDR3 consists of 19 residues. Trimming took 0 bases from V and 6 from J, leaving 24 bases between them. CDR3 region: CASSLVSIIYRGESGELFF. The CDR3 nucleotides read TGCGCCAGCAGCTTGGTTTCTATAATATACCGGGGCGAATCCGGGGAGCTGTTTTTT.

As DNA, the CDR3 is TGTGCCAGCAGCGCGAGGGGCCGGGACTCCTACTACAATGAGCAGTTCTTC. Amino acids: CASSARGRDSYYNEQFF. The V and J genes are TRBV9 and TRBJ2-1; D perhaps matches TRBD2 (6 bases). The V gene's germline CDR1 is SGDLS and CDR2 YYNGEE. The V and J ends lost 3 bases and 3 bases respectively, with 19 bases between them. The CDR3 runs 17 residues.

J is TRBJ2-7 and V is TRBV6-5; D is possibly TRBD2 (6 bases). Trimming stripped 2 bases from V and 4 bases from J, with 6 bases between. This CDR3 is 12 amino acids long. The germline gives CDR1 MNHEY, CDR2 SVGAGI. The CDR3 nucleotides are TGTGCCAGCAGTTACGGGAGGTACGAGCAGTACTTC. Its translation is CASSYGRYEQYF.

This clone was recorded only once. J is TRBJ1-4 and V is TRBV27; D remains ambiguous. The CDR3 is 13 amino acids. CDR1 MNHEY and CDR2 SMNVEV come from the germline V gene (reference sequence). V was pared by 1 base and J by 8 bases, with 8 bases between. The CDR3 loop is CASSLWGSEKLFF. The CDR3 coding sequence is TGTGCCAGCAGTTTATGGGGTAGCGAAAAACTGTTTTTT.

The chain carries TRBV20-1 and TRBJ1-2; D unclear. CDR3 size: 10 residues. Germline V gene lookup returns CDR1 DFQATT and CDR2 SNEGSKA (reference sequence). Deletions cut 4 bases from V and 5 bases from J, with 5 bases between. The CDR3 loop reads CSATGYGYTF. CDR3 coding DNA: TGCAGTGCTACTGGTTATGGCTACACCTTC.

The chain links TRBV4-2 to TRBJ2-6; tentative D call: TRBD2 (6 bases). The V end lost 1 base, the J end lost 5 bases, and 18 bases lay between the germline ends. Germline V gives CDR1 LGHNA, CDR2 YNFKEQ. This CDR3 contains 18 residues. The CDR3 DNA sequence: TGTGCCAGCAGCCAAGGGAAGGAGGGCCGATTAAGGGCCAACGTCCTGACTTTC. It translates to CASSQGKEGRLRANVLTF.

J is TRBJ2-1 and V is TRBV9; D gene unclear. V was cut by 4 bases and J by 4 bases, with 15 bases left in between. Germline CDR1 reads SGDLS; CDR2 reads YYNGEE. CDR3 length: 15 amino acids. The CDR3 nucleotides read TGTGCCAGCAGCACCTCAGGCACGTGGTACAATGAGCAGTTCTTC. As protein: CASSTSGTWYNEQFF.

The chain carries TRBV27 and TRBJ2-5, with 8 nucleotides matching TRBD1. From germline, CDR1 is MNHEY and CDR2 SMNVEV (reference sequence). Losses at the gene ends were 4 bases for V and 5 bases for J; bases not matched to a gene: 6. This CDR3 is 14 amino acids long. The chain's CDR3 is CASSSWTGSETQYF. CDR3 DNA: TGTGCCAGCAGTTCCTGGACAGGGAGCGAGACCCAGTACTTC.

The V and J genes are TRBV30 and TRBJ1-3; D is undetermined. Trimming left V 7 bases short and J 6 bases short, with 19 bases between. This CDR3 is 14 amino acids long. Germline V gene data show CDR1 as GTSNPN and CDR2 as SVGIG (reference sequence). This CDR3 reads CAFSSEGLENTIYF. Written as DNA, the CDR3 is TGTGCCTTCTCATCAGAGGGTCTGGAAAACACCATATATTTT.